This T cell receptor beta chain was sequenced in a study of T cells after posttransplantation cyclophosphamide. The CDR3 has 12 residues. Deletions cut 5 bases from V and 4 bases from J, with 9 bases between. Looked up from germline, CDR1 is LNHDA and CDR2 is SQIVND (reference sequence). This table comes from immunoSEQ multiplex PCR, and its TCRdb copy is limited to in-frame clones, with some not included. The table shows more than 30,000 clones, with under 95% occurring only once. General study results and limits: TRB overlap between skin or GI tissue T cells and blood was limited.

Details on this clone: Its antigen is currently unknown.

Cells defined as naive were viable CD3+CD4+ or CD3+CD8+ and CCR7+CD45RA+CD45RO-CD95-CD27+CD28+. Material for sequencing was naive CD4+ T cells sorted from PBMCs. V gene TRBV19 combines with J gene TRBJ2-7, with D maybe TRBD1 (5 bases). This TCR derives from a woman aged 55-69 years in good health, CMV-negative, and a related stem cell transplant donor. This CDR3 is CASSFTGYEQYF. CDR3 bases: TGTGCCAGTAGTTTCACAGGTTACGAGCAGTACTTC. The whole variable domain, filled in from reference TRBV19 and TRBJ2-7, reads DGGITQSPKYLFRKEGQNVTLSCEQNLNHDAMYWYRQDPGQGLRLIYYSQIVNDFQKGDIAEGYSVSREKKESFPLTVTSAQKNPTAFYLCASSFTGYEQYFGPGTRLTVT.